One TCR beta chain is described in this entry. These data are taken from a study of blood T cell repertoires in COVID-19. For the study at large: Specimens from acute and convalescent COVID-19 originated in the United States, Italy and Spain. PBMCs, B-cell-depleted T cells, or T cells provided the cDNA or gDNA that made up the material.

How the authors handled the data: Counts of nucleated cells, estimated from reference gene primer amplification, were obtained. Only in-frame clones appear in the TCRdb table, and some are missing; sequencing was by immunoSEQ multiplex PCR. The DNA was the basis for D and trimming; V, J and clone size are from that table. The table shows 200,000 to 250,000 clones, with about 88% occurring only once. The CDR3 runs 13 residues. The V end lost 5 bases, the J end lost 9 bases, and 15 bases lay between the germline ends. Germline CDR1 SGHDT, CDR2 YYEEEE. Sequenced material: peripheral blood. The rearrangement uses TRBV5-6 and TRBJ2-1, with a weak D call TRBD1 (6 bases). The sequence came from a woman aged 40 to 55 with acute or convalescent COVID-19. CDR3 nucleotides: TGTGCCAGCAGGGTGGGGGCGACGGGTGAGCAGTTCTTC. The encoded protein is CASRVGATGEQFF. The full variable domain, completed using reference TRBV5-6 and TRBJ2-1, is DAGVTQSPTHLIKTRGQQVTLRCSPKSGHDTVSWYQQALGQGPQFIFQYYEEEERQRGNFPDRFSGHQFPNYSSELNVNALLLGDSALYLCASRVGATGEQFFGPGTRLTVL.